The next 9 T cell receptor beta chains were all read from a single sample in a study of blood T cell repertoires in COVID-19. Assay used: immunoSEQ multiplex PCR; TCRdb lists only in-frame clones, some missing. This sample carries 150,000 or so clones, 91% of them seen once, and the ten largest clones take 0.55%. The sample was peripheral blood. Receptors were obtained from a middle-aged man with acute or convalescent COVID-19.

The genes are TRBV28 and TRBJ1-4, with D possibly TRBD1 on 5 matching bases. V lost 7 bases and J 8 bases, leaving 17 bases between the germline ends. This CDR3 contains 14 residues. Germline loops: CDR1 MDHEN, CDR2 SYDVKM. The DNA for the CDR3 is TGTGCCAGCACTTTCGGGCAGGGCTGGGAAAAACTGTTTTTT. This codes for CASTFGQGWEKLFF.

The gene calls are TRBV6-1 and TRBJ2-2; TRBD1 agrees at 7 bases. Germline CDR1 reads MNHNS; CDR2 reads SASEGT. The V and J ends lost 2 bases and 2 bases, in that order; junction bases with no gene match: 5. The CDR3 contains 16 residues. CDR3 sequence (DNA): TGTGCCAGCAGTGAAACGAGGGGGCAAAACACCGGGGAGCTGTTTTTT. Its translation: CASSETRGQNTGELFF.

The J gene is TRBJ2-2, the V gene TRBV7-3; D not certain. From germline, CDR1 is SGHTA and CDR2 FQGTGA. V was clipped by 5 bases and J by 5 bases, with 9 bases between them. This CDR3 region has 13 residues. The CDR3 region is CASSPRVTGELFF. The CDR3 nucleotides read TGTGCCAGCAGCCCCCGAGTTACCGGGGAGCTGTTTTTT. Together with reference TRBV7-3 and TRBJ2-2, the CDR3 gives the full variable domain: GAGVSQTPSNKVTEKGKYVELRCDPISGHTALYWYRQSLGQGPEFLIYFQGTGAADDSGLPNDRFFAVRPEGSVSTLKIQRTERGDSAVYLCASSPRVTGELFFGEGSRLTVL.

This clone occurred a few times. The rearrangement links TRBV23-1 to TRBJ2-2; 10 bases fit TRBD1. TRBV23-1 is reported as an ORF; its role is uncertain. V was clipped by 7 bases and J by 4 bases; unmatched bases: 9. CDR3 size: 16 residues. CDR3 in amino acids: CASTEDRGLGTGELFF. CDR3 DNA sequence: TGCGCCAGCACCGAAGACAGGGGGCTGGGCACCGGGGAGCTGTTTTTT.

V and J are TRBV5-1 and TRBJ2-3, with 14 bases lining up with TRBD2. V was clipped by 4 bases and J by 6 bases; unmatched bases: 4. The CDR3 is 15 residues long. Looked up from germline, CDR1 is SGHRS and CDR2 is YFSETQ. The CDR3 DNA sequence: TGCGCCAGCAGCCCGACTAGCGGGGGGGCGGATACGCAGTATTTT. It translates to CASSPTSGGADTQYF.

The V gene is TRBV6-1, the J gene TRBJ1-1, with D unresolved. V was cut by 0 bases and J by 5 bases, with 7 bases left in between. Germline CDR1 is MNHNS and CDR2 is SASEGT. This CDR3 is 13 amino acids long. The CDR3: CASSEAPQTEAFF. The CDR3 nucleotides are TGTGCCAGCAGTGAAGCCCCACAAACTGAAGCTTTCTTT.

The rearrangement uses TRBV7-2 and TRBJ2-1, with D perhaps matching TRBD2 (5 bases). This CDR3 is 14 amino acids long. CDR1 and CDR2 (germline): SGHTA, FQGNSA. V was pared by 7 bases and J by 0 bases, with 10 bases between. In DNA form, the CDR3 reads TGTGCCAGCATTAGCGTCAGCTCCTACAATGAGCAGTTCTTC. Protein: CASISVSSYNEQFF.

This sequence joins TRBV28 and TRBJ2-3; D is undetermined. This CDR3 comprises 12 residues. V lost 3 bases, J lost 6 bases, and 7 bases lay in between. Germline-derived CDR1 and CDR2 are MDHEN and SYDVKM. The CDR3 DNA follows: TGTGCCAGCAGTTTGGAGTGGGATACGCAGTATTTT. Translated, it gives CASSLEWDTQYF.

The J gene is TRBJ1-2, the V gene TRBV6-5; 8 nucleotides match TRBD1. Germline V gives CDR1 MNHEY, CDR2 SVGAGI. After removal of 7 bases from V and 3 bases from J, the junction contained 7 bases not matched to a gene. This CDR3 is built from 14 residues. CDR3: CASNRGGRDYGYTF. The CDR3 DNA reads TGTGCCAGCAACAGGGGGGGGCGCGACTATGGCTACACCTTC.